Shown below are 9 T cell receptor beta chains from a single sample sequenced in a study of STAT3 mutations in large granular lymphocyte leukemia. Regarding the study as a whole: Every T-LGLL patient had at least one immunodominant TCRbeta clonotype.

Measured with immunoSEQ multiplex PCR; TCRdb has only the in-frame clones, and not every one. The sample has about 2,600 clones, approximately 55% seen once. No cognate antigen is known for these TCRs. Sequencing used peripheral blood mononuclear cells. The source of these receptors is a man between 60 and 70 years old with T-cell large granular lymphocyte leukemia. Some clones in this sample may be carry-over from other donors' samples.

The sample holds a few counts of this clone. The chain couples TRBV29-1 to TRBJ2-5; D gene ambiguous. Looked up from germline, CDR1 is SQVTM and CDR2 is ANQGSEA. This CDR3 is 12 amino acids long. V gave up 3 bases and J gave up 7 bases, with 12 bases separating them. The CDR3 region is CSVDVGSGTQYF. CDR3 DNA: TGCAGCGTTGATGTGGGGTCAGGGACCCAGTACTTC. The variable domain in full, with the rest retrieved from reference TRBV29-1 and TRBJ2-5, is SAVISQKPSRDICQRGTSLTIQCQVDSQVTMMFWYRQQPGQSLTLIATANQGSEATYESGFVIDKFPISRPNLTFSTLTVSNMSPEDSSIYLCSVDVGSGTQYFGPGTRLLVL.

The CDR3 spells CAWSLTSGANEQYF. The CDR3 DNA sequence: TGTGCCTGGAGTCTGACTAGCGGGGCCAACGAGCAGTACTTC. The rearrangement joins TRBV30 to TRBJ2-7, with 11 bases that match TRBD2. The CDR3 sequence is 14 residues long. The V gene end was trimmed by 2 bases and the J gene end by 5 bases; junction bases not matched to a gene: 5. Germline CDR1 and CDR2: GTSNPN and SVGIG (reference sequence).

This clone was picked up a small number of times. The V gene is TRBV30, the J gene TRBJ2-1; D not resolved. The CDR3 length is 12 residues. Trimming removed 5 bases at V and 0 bases at J, with 5 bases between. Per the germline V gene, CDR1 is GTSNPN and CDR2 is SVGIG (reference sequence). The CDR3 reads CAWGNSYNEQFF. Written as DNA, the CDR3 is TGTGCCTGGGGGAACTCCTACAATGAGCAGTTCTTC. Drawing the rest from reference TRBV30 and TRBJ2-1, the complete variable domain is SQTIHQWPATLVQPVGSPLSLECTVEGTSNPNLYWYRQAAGRGLQLLFYSVGIGQISSEVPQNLSASRPQDRQFILSSKKLLLSDSGFYLCAWGNSYNEQFFGPGTRLTVL.

The chain employs TRBV5-1 and TRBJ1-4; D remains ambiguous. The CDR3 runs 14 residues. V lost 4 bases to trimming and J lost 4 bases, with 11 bases between them. The germline CDR1 and CDR2 sequences are SGHRS and YFSETQ. CDR3: CASSLGGFNEKLFF. In nucleotides, the CDR3 is TGCGCCAGCAGCCTGGGAGGGTTTAATGAAAAACTGTTTTTT.

The chain employs TRBV7-9 and TRBJ2-7; D perhaps matches TRBD1 (5 bases). V lost 10 bases and J 7 bases, leaving 29 bases between the germline ends. This CDR3 has 16 amino acids. CDR1 is SEHNR, CDR2 FQNEAQ, per germline (reference sequence). DNA of the CDR3: TGTGCCATTTCGCTATCCGAACTTGCCCAAGGGGATGAGCAGTACTTC. Translation: CAISLSELAQGDEQYF.

This clone was seen a handful of times. The chain uses TRBV7-8 and TRBJ1-4; D not resolved. This CDR3 contains 13 residues. Germline values: CDR1 SGHVS, CDR2 FQNEAQ. Trimming stripped 1 base from V and 4 bases from J, with 4 bases between. This CDR3 reads CASSLVGNEKLFF. In DNA, the CDR3 is TGTGCCAGCAGCTTAGTTGGTAATGAAAAACTGTTTTTT.

The chain recombines TRBV5-1 with TRBJ1-1; D is unclear. CDR1 SGHRS and CDR2 YFSETQ come from the germline V gene. Trimming took off 1 base at V and 0 bases at J, with 10 bases between the two ends. The CDR3 runs to 15 residues. Here the CDR3 reads CASSLFQSLNTEAFF. As DNA, the CDR3 is TGCGCCAGCAGCTTGTTTCAGTCGTTGAACACTGAAGCTTTCTTT.

V gene TRBV5-1 combines with J gene TRBJ2-7, with 9 nucleotides matching TRBD1. Germline V lookup: CDR1 SGHRS, CDR2 YFSETQ. The junction had 7 bases not matched to a gene; V was cut back by 2 bases and J by 4 bases. The CDR3 runs 15 residues. CDR3 residues: CASSLDGTGSYEQYF. DNA of the CDR3: TGCGCCAGCAGCTTAGATGGGACAGGGTCTTACGAGCAGTACTTC.

V usage is TRBV4-1 and J usage is TRBJ1-2, with D hard to call. The V gene lost 0 bases and the J gene lost 6 bases, with 14 bases spanning the gap. CDR3 size: 15 residues. Germline CDR1 and CDR2: MGHRA and YSYEKL. The CDR3 sequence is CASSQDSGRLNGYTF. As DNA, the CDR3 is TGCGCCAGCAGCCAAGATAGTGGCAGGTTAAATGGCTACACCTTC.